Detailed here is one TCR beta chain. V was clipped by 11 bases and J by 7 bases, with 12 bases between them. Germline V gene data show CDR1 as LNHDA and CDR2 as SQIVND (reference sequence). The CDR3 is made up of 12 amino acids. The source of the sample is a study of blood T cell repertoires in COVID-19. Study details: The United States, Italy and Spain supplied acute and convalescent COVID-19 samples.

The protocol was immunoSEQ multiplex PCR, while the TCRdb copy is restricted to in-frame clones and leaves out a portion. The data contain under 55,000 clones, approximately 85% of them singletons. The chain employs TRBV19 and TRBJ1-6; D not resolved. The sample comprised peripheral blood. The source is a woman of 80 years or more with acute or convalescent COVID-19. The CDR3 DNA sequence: TGTGCCCCCGAGGCTACGAATTCACCCCTCCACTTT. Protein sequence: CAPEATNSPLHF.